A single sample gave rise to the 13 T cell receptor beta chains below, sequenced in a study of technical replicates of blood from several donors. This table comes from immunoSEQ multiplex PCR, and its TCRdb copy is limited to in-frame clones, with some not included. Of roughly 71,000 clones in the sample, roughly 95% were seen once. Sample: T cells isolated from PBMCs. The receptor source for this set is a human donor in good health.

V usage is TRBV7-9 and J usage is TRBJ1-1; no definite D call. The V gene's germline CDR1 is SEHNR and CDR2 FQNEAQ (reference sequence). The CDR3 totals 15 residues. Trimming pared 6 bases from V and 1 base from J, leaving 15 bases between. DNA of the CDR3: TGTGCCAGCAGTACCGCCGAGACGGGGAACACTGAAGCTTTCTTT. Amino acid sequence: CASSTAETGNTEAFF.

The V call is TRBV29-1, the J call TRBJ1-5; TRBD1 matches 8 bases. The V segment lost 1 base and the J segment 8 bases; nucleotides outside the gene matches: 7. CDR3 size: 14 residues. CDR1 SQVTM and CDR2 ANQGSEA come from the germline V gene. The CDR3 protein is CSVEGPGGGEPQHF. The CDR3 DNA is TGCAGCGTTGAAGGACCAGGGGGCGGTGAGCCCCAGCATTTT.

V and J are TRBV7-9 and TRBJ2-2, with a tentative D call TRBD1 (8 bases). The CDR3 consists of 15 residues. Germline CDR1 is SEHNR and CDR2 is FQNEAQ (reference sequence). The V gene lost 5 bases and the J gene lost 3 bases, with 13 bases spanning the gap. The chain's CDR3 is CASSTTGGDTGELFF. In DNA form, the CDR3 reads TGTGCCAGCAGCACAACAGGGGGGGACACCGGGGAGCTGTTTTTT.

The chain has TRBV5-1 and TRBJ1-1, with TRBD1 identical over 8 bases. After removal of 3 bases from V and 4 bases from J, the junction contained 20 bases not matched to a gene. Germline V gene sequence: CDR1 SGHRS, CDR2 YFSETQ. The CDR3 is 19 residues long. CDR3 sequence (DNA): TGCGCCAGCAGCTCGCCTGGACAGGGAGGTTTTTTCGGGGCCACTGAAGCTTTCTTT. Residues: CASSSPGQGGFFGATEAFF.

The chain links TRBV27 to TRBJ2-7; D is possibly TRBD2 (5 bases). Trimming removed 6 bases at V and 4 bases at J, with 13 bases between. Germline V lookup: CDR1 MNHEY, CDR2 SMNVEV (reference sequence). The CDR3 is 13 amino acids. CDR3 amino acids: CASRRVSGYEQYF. The CDR3 nucleotides are TGTGCCAGCAGGAGGGTCTCAGGATACGAGCAGTACTTC.

The CDR3 loop is CASKSPSFSSYEQYF. The DNA of the CDR3 is TGTGCCAGCAAATCCCCCTCGTTCAGCTCCTACGAGCAGTACTTC. V and J are TRBV27 and TRBJ2-7; D is unclear. The CDR3 has 15 amino acids. Per germline, CDR1 MNHEY and CDR2 SMNVEV (reference sequence). Trimming removed 7 bases at V and 0 bases at J, with 16 bases between.

The J gene is TRBJ1-1, the V gene TRBV10-2; D ambiguous. V dropped 5 bases and J dropped 1 base, with 11 bases sitting between them. Germline assignment: CDR1 WSHSY and CDR2 SAAADI. The CDR3 runs to 14 residues. CDR3 nucleotides: TGCGCCAGCAGTACTTGGAGGAGGAACACTGAAGCTTTCTTT. Translation: CASSTWRRNTEAFF.

The J gene is TRBJ2-2, the V gene TRBV18; the D is unclear. V was clipped by 3 bases and J by 0 bases, with 11 bases between them. CDR3 length: 16 amino acids. The germline V gene encodes CDR1 KGHSH and CDR2 LQKENI. The CDR3 loop reads CASSPELKTNTGELFF. The CDR3 DNA reads TGTGCCAGCTCACCTGAGTTGAAAACGAACACCGGGGAGCTGTTTTTT.

The gene calls are TRBV19 and TRBJ1-1, with D maybe TRBD1 (5 bases). The V and J ends lost 3 bases and 4 bases respectively, with 15 bases between them. Looked up from germline, CDR1 is LNHDA and CDR2 is SQIVND (reference sequence). The CDR3 loop spans 15 amino acids. The CDR3 region is CASSMGGPWGTEAFF. The CDR3 DNA reads as TGTGCCAGTAGTATGGGGGGACCTTGGGGCACTGAAGCTTTCTTT. Using reference TRBV19 and TRBJ1-1 for the parts outside the CDR3, the full variable domain is DGGITQSPKYLFRKEGQNVTLSCEQNLNHDAMYWYRQDPGQGLRLIYYSQIVNDFQKGDIAEGYSVSREKKESFPLTVTSAQKNPTAFYLCASSMGGPWGTEAFFGQGTRLTVV.

The chain combines TRBV7-2 with TRBJ1-2; TRBD1 is a possible D gene (6 bases). CDR1 and CDR2 from the germline V gene are SGHTA and FQGNSA. This CDR3 contains 11 residues. Trimming pared 5 bases from V and 7 bases from J, leaving 8 bases between. The CDR3 protein is CASSNRVGYTF. The CDR3 bases are TGTGCCAGCAGCAACAGGGTTGGCTACACCTTC.

The chain employs TRBV5-1 and TRBJ2-2; 7 bases match TRBD1. The ends lost 7 bases at V and 2 bases at J; junction bases unmatched: 8. The germline V gene has CDR1 SGHRS and CDR2 YFSETQ. CDR3 length equals 15 residues. For the CDR3, the DNA is TGCGCCAGCGGAGTTGGACAGGTCAACACCGGGGAGCTGTTTTTT. Protein product: CASGVGQVNTGELFF.

The V gene is TRBV5-5, the J gene TRBJ1-2, with D unresolved. CDR1 is SGHKS, CDR2 YYEKEE, per germline (reference sequence). The CDR3 has 18 amino acids. V lost 3 bases to trimming and J lost 2 bases, with 23 bases between them. CDR3 bases: TGTGCCAGCAGCTCAACGACCGAACGGACTGGCACAAACTATGGCTACACCTTC. It specifies CASSSTTERTGTNYGYTF. The whole variable domain, filled in from reference TRBV5-5 and TRBJ1-2, reads DAGVTQSPTHLIKTRGQQVTLRCSPISGHKSVSWYQQVLGQGPQFIFQYYEKEERGRGNFPDRFSARQFPNYSSELNVNALLLGDSALYLCASSSTTERTGTNYGYTFGSGTRLTVV.

The V gene is TRBV21-1, the J gene TRBJ1-2; the DNA was not compared with TRBD1, the D call given in the table. TRBV21-1 is noted as a pseudogene. The CDR3 consists of 13 residues. In nucleotides, the CDR3 is TGTGCCAGCAGCAACCAGGCTAACTATGGCTACACCTTC. Encoded protein: CASSNQANYGYTF.